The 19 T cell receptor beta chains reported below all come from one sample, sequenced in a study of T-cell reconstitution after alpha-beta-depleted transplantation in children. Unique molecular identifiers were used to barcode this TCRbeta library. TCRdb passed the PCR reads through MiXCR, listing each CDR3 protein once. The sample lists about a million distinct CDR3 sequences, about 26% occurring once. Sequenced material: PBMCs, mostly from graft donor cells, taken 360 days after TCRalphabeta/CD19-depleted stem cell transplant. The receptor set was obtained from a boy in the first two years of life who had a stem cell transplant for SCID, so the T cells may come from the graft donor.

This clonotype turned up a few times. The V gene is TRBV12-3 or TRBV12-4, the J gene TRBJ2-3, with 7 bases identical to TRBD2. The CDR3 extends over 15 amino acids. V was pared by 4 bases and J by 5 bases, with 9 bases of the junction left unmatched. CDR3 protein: CASSWGGVKRDTQYF. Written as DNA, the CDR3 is TGTGCCAGCAGTTGGGGGGGAGTTAAGAGAGATACGCAGTATTTT.

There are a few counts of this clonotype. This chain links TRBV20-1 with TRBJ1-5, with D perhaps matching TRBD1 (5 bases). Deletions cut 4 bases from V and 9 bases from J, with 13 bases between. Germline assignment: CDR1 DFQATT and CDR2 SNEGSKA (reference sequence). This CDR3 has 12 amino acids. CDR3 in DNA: TGCAGTGCTATGGGACGGTCATGGCCCCAGCATTTT. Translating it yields CSAMGRSWPQHF.

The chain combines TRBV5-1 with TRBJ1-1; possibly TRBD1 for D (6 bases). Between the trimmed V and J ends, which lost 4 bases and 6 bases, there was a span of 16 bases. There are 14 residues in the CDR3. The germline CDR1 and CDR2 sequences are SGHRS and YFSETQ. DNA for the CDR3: TGCGCCAGCAGCGCTCTAGGGGGACGGTCTGAAGCTTTCTTT. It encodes CASSALGGRSEAFF.

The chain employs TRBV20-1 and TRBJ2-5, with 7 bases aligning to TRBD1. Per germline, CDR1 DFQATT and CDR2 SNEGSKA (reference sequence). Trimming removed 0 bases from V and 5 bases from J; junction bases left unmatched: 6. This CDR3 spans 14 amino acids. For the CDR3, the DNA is TGCAGTGCTAGAGACGTAGGGGGCACGGAGACCCAGTACTTC. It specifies CSARDVGGTETQYF.

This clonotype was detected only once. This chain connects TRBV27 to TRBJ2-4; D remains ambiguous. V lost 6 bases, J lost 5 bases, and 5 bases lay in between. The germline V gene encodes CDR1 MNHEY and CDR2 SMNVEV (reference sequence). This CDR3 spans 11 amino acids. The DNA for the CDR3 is TGTGCCAGCAGGAAGGAAAACATTCAGTACTTC. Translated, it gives CASRKENIQYF.

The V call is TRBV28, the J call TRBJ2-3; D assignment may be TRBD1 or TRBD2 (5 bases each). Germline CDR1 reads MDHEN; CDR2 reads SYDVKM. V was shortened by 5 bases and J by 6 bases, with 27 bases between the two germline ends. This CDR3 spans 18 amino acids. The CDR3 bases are TGTGCCAGCAGTCCGATCGGGACGGCCCATATTAGTCCGGATACGCAGTATTTT. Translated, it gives CASSPIGTAHISPDTQYF.

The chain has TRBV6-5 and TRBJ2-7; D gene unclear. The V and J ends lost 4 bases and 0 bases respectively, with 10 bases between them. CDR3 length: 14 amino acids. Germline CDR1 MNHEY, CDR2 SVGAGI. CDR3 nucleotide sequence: TGTGCCAGCAGTTCCAGGATGAACTCCTACGAGCAGTACTTC. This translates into CASSSRMNSYEQYF.

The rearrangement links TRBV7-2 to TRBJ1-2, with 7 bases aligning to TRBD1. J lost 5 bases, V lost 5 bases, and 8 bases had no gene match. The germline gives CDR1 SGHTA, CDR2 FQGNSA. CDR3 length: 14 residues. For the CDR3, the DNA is TGTGCCAGCAGCCCGACAGGGTTTTTTTATGGCTACACCTTC. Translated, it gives CASSPTGFFYGYTF. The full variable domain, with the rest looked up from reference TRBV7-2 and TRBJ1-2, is GAGVSQSPSNKVTEKGKDVELRCDPISGHTALYWYRQSLGQGLEFLIYFQGNSAPDKSGLPSDRFSAERTGGSVSTLTIQRTQQEDSAVYLCASSPTGFFYGYTFGSGTRLTVV.

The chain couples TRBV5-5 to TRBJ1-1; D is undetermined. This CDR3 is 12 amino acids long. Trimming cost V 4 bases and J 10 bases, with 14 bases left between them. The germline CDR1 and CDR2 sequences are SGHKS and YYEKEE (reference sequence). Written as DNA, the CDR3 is TGTGCCAGCAGCCTGGGAGAGGGAGCAGCTTTCTTT. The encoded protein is CASSLGEGAAFF.

CDR3 sequence reads: CASSVLGREQFF. CDR3 sequence (DNA): TGTGCCAGCAGCGTACTGGGCCGCGAGCAGTTCTTC. The chain uses TRBV9 and TRBJ2-1; D is unresolved. CDR1 SGDLS and CDR2 YYNGEE come from the germline V gene. CDR3 length: 12 residues. The V end was cut by 1 base, the J end by 10 bases, with 9 bases between.

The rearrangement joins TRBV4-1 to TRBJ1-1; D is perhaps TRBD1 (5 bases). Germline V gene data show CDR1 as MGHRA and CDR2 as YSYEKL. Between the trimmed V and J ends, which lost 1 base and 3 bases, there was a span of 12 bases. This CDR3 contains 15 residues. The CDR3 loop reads CASSQGGGVYTEAFF. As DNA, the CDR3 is TGCGCCAGCAGCCAAGGGGGGGGAGTGTACACTGAAGCTTTCTTT.

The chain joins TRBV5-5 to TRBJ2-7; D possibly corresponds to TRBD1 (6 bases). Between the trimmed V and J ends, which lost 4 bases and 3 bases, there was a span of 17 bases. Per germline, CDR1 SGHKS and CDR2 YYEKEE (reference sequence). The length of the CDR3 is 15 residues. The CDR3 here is CASSNRVVTFYEQYF. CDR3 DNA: TGTGCCAGCAGCAACAGGGTGGTCACCTTCTACGAGCAGTACTTC.

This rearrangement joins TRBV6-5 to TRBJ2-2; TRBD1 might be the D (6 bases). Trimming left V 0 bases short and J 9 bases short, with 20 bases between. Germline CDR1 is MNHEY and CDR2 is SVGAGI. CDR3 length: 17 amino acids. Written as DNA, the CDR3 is TGTGCCAGCAGTTACTCCCGGGCAGGGGTCGGTAGCCGGGAGCTGTTTTTT. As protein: CASSYSRAGVGSRELFF.

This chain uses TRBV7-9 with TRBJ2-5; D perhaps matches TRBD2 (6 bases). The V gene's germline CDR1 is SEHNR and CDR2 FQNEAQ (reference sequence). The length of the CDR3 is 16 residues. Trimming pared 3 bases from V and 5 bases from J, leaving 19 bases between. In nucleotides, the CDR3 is TGTGCCAGCAGCTTCACGCGGGAAAACATAGGGGAGACCCAGTACTTC. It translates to CASSFTRENIGETQYF.

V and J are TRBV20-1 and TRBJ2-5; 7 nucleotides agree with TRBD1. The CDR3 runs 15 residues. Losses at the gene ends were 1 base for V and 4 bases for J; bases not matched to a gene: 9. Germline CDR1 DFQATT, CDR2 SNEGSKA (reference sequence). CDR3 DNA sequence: TGCAGTGCTAGAGGGGACAGCGCTCTGCGAGAGACCCAGTACTTC. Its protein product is CSARGDSALRETQYF.

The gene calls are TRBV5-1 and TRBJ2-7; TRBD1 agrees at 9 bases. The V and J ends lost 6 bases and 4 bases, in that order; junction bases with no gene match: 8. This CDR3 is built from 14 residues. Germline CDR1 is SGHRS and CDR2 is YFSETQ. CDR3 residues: CASTLGQGRYEQYF. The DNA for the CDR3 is TGCGCCAGCACTTTGGGACAGGGAAGATACGAGCAGTACTTC.

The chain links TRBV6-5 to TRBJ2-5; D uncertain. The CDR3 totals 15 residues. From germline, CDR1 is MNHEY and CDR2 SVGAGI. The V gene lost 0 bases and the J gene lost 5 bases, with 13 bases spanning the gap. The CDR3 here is CASSYSLWGSETQYF. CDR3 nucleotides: TGTGCCAGCAGTTACTCGTTGTGGGGAAGCGAGACCCAGTACTTC.

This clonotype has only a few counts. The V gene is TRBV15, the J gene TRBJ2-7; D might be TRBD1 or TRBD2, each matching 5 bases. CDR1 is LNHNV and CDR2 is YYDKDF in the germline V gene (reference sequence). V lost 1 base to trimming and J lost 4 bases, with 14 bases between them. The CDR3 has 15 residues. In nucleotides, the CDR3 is TGTGCCACCAGCAGAGTTATCCAGGGAGCGTACGAGCAGTACTTC. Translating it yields CATSRVIQGAYEQYF. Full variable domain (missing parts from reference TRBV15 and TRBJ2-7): DAMVIQNPRYQVTQFGKPVTLSCSQTLNHNVMYWYQQKSSQAPKLLFHYYDKDFNNEADTPDNFQSRRPNTSFCFLDIRSPGLGDTAMYLCATSRVIQGAYEQYFGPGTRLTVT.

The CDR3 reads CASSEAGTSGGEQFF. DNA of the CDR3: TGCGCCAGCAGCGAGGCCGGGACTAGTGGCGGTGAGCAGTTCTTC. The gene calls are TRBV5-1 and TRBJ2-1; 8 positions agree with TRBD2. From germline, CDR1 is SGHRS and CDR2 YFSETQ. The CDR3 has 15 amino acids. After removal of 4 bases from V and 9 bases from J, the junction contained 12 bases not matched to a gene.